These 27 T cell receptor beta chains came from one sample sequenced in a study of blood T cell repertoires in COVID-19. Sequencing used immunoSEQ multiplex PCR; TCRdb keeps in-frame clones, though not all of them. This sample yields 240,000 or so clones, of which just under 90% are seen a single time; around 0.87% belongs to the top ten. Source material: PBMCs or T cells enriched from blood (not recorded which). The receptors were sampled from a man in his fifties or sixties who had been exposed to COVID-19.

The chain carries TRBV2 and TRBJ1-1, with a weak D call TRBD1 (6 bases). CDR1 is SNHLY and CDR2 is FYNNEI in the germline V gene. V was shortened by 7 bases and J by 3 bases, with 15 bases between the two germline ends. The CDR3 length is 14 residues. The CDR3: CASTRFNRDTEAFF. DNA for the CDR3: TGTGCCAGCACCCGTTTCAACAGGGACACTGAAGCTTTCTTT. Together with reference TRBV2 and TRBJ1-1, the CDR3 gives the full variable domain: EPEVTQTPSHQVTQMGQEVILRCVPISNHLYFYWYRQILGQKVEFLVSFYNNEISEKSEIFDDQFSVERPDGSNFTLKIRSTKLEDSAMYFCASTRFNRDTEAFFGQGTRLTVV.

The V gene is TRBV16, the J gene TRBJ1-4, with D perhaps TRBD1 (5 bases). CDR3 length: 15 residues. Looked up from germline, CDR1 is KGHSY and CDR2 is FQNENV. Deletions cut 7 bases from V and 3 bases from J, with 15 bases between. As DNA, the CDR3 is TGTGCCAGCAACGCGTTGGGGCAGTCTAATGAAAAACTGTTTTTT. Translated, it gives CASNALGQSNEKLFF.

The rearrangement joins TRBV10-3 to TRBJ2-7; TRBD1 matches at 9 bases. The V gene's germline CDR1 is ENHRY and CDR2 SYGVKD. Trimming at V came to 5 bases and at J to 7 bases, leaving 15 bases not matched to a gene. CDR3 length equals 16 residues. The CDR3: CAISPSGTGSLREQYF. The CDR3 DNA is TGTGCCATCAGTCCGTCCGGGACAGGGAGTCTCAGGGAGCAGTACTTC.

The V call is TRBV3-1 (or the pseudogene TRBV3-2), the J call TRBJ2-1; a weak D match, TRBD2 (5 bases). The CDR3 totals 13 residues. The V gene's germline CDR1 is LGHDT and CDR2 YNNKEL (reference sequence). V lost 4 bases and J lost 4, with 8 bases in between. CDR3 sequence (DNA): TGTGCCAGCAGCCGGACTTTGTACAATGAGCAGTTCTTC. Protein: CASSRTLYNEQFF.

The chain has TRBV10-3 and TRBJ1-2, with unresolved D. The CDR3 totals 13 residues. With 0 bases removed from V and 5 bases from J, the gap between germline ends came to 7 bases. Germline loops: CDR1 ENHRY, CDR2 SYGVKD. Here the CDR3 reads CAISESGSYGYTF. In nucleotides, the CDR3 is TGTGCCATCAGTGAGTCTGGGAGTTATGGCTACACCTTC.

The rearrangement uses TRBV5-1 and TRBJ2-1; TRBD2 matches at 9 bases. Per the germline V gene, CDR1 is SGHRS and CDR2 is YFSETQ. V was clipped by 0 bases and J by 4 bases; unmatched bases: 2. The CDR3 is 15 residues long. The CDR3 sequence: CASSLESGRYNEQFF. The DNA for the CDR3 is TGCGCCAGCAGCTTGGAAAGCGGGAGGTACAATGAGCAGTTCTTC. The variable domain in full, completed from reference TRBV5-1 and TRBJ2-1, reads KAGVTQTPRYLIKTRGQQVTLSCSPISGHRSVSWYQQTPGQGLQFLFEYFSETQRNKGNFPGRFSGRQFSNSRSEMNVSTLELGDSALYLCASSLESGRYNEQFFGPGTRLTVL.

The chain is built from TRBV5-1 and TRBJ1-1, with D perhaps matching TRBD1 (6 bases). The CDR3 covers 13 residues. V was shortened by 3 bases and J by 11 bases, with 17 bases between the two germline ends. CDR1 is SGHRS and CDR2 is YFSETQ in the germline V gene. The CDR3 bases are TGCGCCAGCAGCTCGGGGCCCACAGGGTGGGCTTTCTTT. Its protein product is CASSSGPTGWAFF.

This clone was found once. This chain joins TRBV27 and TRBJ1-1; no definite D call. Germline V lookup: CDR1 MNHEY, CDR2 SMNVEV (reference sequence). V was trimmed by 0 bases and J by 3 bases, leaving 5 bases between them. This CDR3 has 13 amino acids. The CDR3 bases are TGTGCCAGCAGTTTATCGAGCGACACTGAAGCTTTCTTT. Translating gives CASSLSSDTEAFF.

The chain employs TRBV3-1 (or the pseudogene TRBV3-2) and TRBJ1-2, with D unresolved. Germline CDR1 and CDR2: LGHDT and YNNKEL (reference sequence). The length of the CDR3 is 14 residues. V was cut by 0 bases and J by 1 base, with 6 bases left in between. DNA of the CDR3: TGTGCCAGCAGCCAAGACTACTTTAACTATGGCTACACCTTC. It codes for CASSQDYFNYGYTF.

The V call is TRBV2, the J call TRBJ2-3; TRBD1 might be the D (6 bases). The germline CDR1 and CDR2 sequences are SNHLY and FYNNEI. The germline V and J ends were trimmed by 5 bases and 6 bases, with 9 bases remaining between them. This CDR3 spans 12 amino acids. Here the CDR3 DNA reads TGTGCCAGCAGTCAGGGGTCCGATACGCAGTATTTT. This translates into CASSQGSDTQYF.

In DNA form, the CDR3 reads TGCGCCAGCAGCTTGGCGGGACAGGCCTCTGGAAACACCATATATTTT. Amino acids: CASSLAGQASGNTIYF. The V call is TRBV5-1, the J call TRBJ1-3; 8 nucleotides match TRBD1. The CDR3 extends over 16 amino acids. V gave up 0 bases and J gave up 0 bases; unmatched junction bases: 2. CDR1 and CDR2 (germline): SGHRS, YFSETQ.

The V gene is TRBV7-2, the J gene TRBJ2-1, with TRBD2 matching 11 bases. The V and J ends lost 2 bases and 4 bases, in that order; junction bases with no gene match: 4. Germline assignment: CDR1 SGHTA and CDR2 FQGNSA. This CDR3 contains 16 residues. This chain's CDR3 is CASSLRLAGTYNEQFF. Here the CDR3 DNA reads TGTGCCAGCAGCTTAAGACTAGCGGGAACTTACAATGAGCAGTTCTTC. The variable domain in full, with the rest retrieved from reference TRBV7-2 and TRBJ2-1, is GAGVSQSPSNKVTEKGKDVELRCDPISGHTALYWYRQSLGQGLEFLIYFQGNSAPDKSGLPSDRFSAERTGGSVSTLTIQRTQQEDSAVYLCASSLRLAGTYNEQFFGPGTRLTVL.

The chain recombines TRBV7-2 with TRBJ1-3; unclear D gene. Trimming removed 7 bases from V and 2 bases from J, with 9 bases in between. This CDR3 region has 13 residues. Germline V CDR1 and CDR2: SGHTA, FQGNSA. CDR3 protein: CASTSSAGNTIYF. The CDR3 DNA reads as TGTGCCAGCACCTCGTCGGCTGGAAACACCATATATTTT.

CDR3 sequence reads: CASSYQGIYGYTF. DNA for the CDR3: TGTGCCAGCAGTTATCAGGGTATCTATGGCTACACCTTC. The chain uses TRBV28 and TRBJ1-2, with D possibly TRBD1 on 5 matching bases. The CDR3 runs 13 residues. The V end was cut by 4 bases, the J end by 4 bases, with 10 bases between. Germline-derived CDR1 and CDR2 are MDHEN and SYDVKM.

The V and J genes are TRBV2 and TRBJ2-3; 13 nucleotides match TRBD2. Trimming removed 8 bases from V and 0 bases from J; junction bases left unmatched: 8. Germline V gene data show CDR1 as SNHLY and CDR2 as FYNNEI. CDR3 length: 17 residues. The CDR3 region has the DNA TGTGCCAGCTGGAGGACTAGCGGGGGCTCTAGCACAGATACGCAGTATTTT. It encodes CASWRTSGGSSTDTQYF.

The chain has TRBV10-3 and TRBJ1-5, with D tentatively TRBD1 (6 bases). V was cut by 4 bases and J by 11 bases, with 21 bases left in between. Germline CDR1 ENHRY, CDR2 SYGVKD. CDR3 length: 15 amino acids. The CDR3 DNA reads TGTGCCATCAGTGCGGGGGGGGCAGGCACCCCAGCCCAGCATTTT. Protein: CAISAGGAGTPAQHF.

The chain carries TRBV10-2 and TRBJ1-1; D is perhaps TRBD1 (6 bases). Between the trimmed V and J ends, which lost 8 bases and 4 bases, there was a span of 17 bases. Germline V lookup: CDR1 WSHSY, CDR2 SAAADI. CDR3 length: 14 amino acids. The CDR3 DNA sequence: TGCGCCAGCTCTCTACTACAGGGATTCACTGAAGCTTTCTTT. Its translation: CASSLLQGFTEAFF.

This rearrangement joins TRBV19 to TRBJ2-2; 14 positions agree with TRBD2. CDR1 LNHDA and CDR2 SQIVND come from the germline V gene (reference sequence). With 9 bases clipped from V and 7 bases from J, the junction kept 7 bases outside the gene matches. The CDR3 sequence is 15 residues long. The CDR3 sequence: CASWTSGRPGGELFF. The CDR3 DNA sequence: TGTGCCAGCTGGACTAGCGGGAGGCCCGGCGGGGAGCTGTTTTTT.

This clone was detected once. The rearrangement uses TRBV28 and TRBJ2-1; D might be TRBD2 (5 bases). The V gene lost 4 bases and the J gene lost 0 bases, with 13 bases spanning the gap. Germline values: CDR1 MDHEN, CDR2 SYDVKM. The CDR3 consists of 16 residues. In DNA form, the CDR3 reads TGTGCCAGCAGTTCCTATGAGCGGAGCTCCTACAATGAGCAGTTCTTC. Amino acids: CASSSYERSSYNEQFF.

The chain has TRBV28 and TRBJ1-4, with 7 bases lining up with TRBD1. Germline CDR1 reads MDHEN; CDR2 reads SYDVKM. The V and J ends lost 6 bases and 8 bases, in that order; junction bases with no gene match: 9. This CDR3 spans 14 amino acids. The CDR3: CASSIQGSGEKLFF. The CDR3 DNA reads as TGTGCCAGCAGCATACAGGGGTCAGGGGAAAAACTGTTTTTT.

The chain has TRBV9 and TRBJ1-5; the D gene is possibly TRBD1 (5 bases). This CDR3 spans 15 amino acids. Trimming removed 4 bases from V and 4 bases from J, with 15 bases in between. Germline CDR1 SGDLS, CDR2 YYNGEE. The CDR3 DNA follows: TGTGCCAGCAGCCCCCACGGGGGGGGAAATCAGCCCCAGCATTTT. Its translation: CASSPHGGGNQPQHF.

The CDR3 is CASSFSGGAYGYTF. CDR3 sequence (DNA): TGTGCCAGCAGCTTTTCGGGGGGCGCTTATGGCTACACCTTC. The gene calls are TRBV11-3 and TRBJ1-2; D might be TRBD1 (6 bases). The CDR3 is made up of 14 amino acids. V was trimmed by 3 bases and J by 5 bases, leaving 13 bases between them. In germline, CDR1 is SGHNT, CDR2 YENEEA. Together with reference TRBV11-3 and TRBJ1-2, the CDR3 gives the full variable domain: EAGVVQSPRYKIIEKKQPVAFWCNPISGHNTLYWYLQNLGQGPELLIRYENEEAVDDSQLPKDRFSAERLKGVDSTLKIQPAELGDSAVYLCASSFSGGAYGYTFGSGTRLTVV.

This chain joins TRBV5-1 and TRBJ1-1; tentative D call: TRBD1 (5 bases). This CDR3 is 17 amino acids long. V lost 0 bases, J lost 2 bases, and 17 bases lay in between. Germline assignment: CDR1 SGHRS and CDR2 YFSETQ. The CDR3 bases are TGCGCCAGCAGCTTGGTTAAAGTCGGGGGGAGAAACACTGAAGCTTTCTTT. Translation: CASSLVKVGGRNTEAFF.

The CDR3 DNA is TGTGCCAGTAACCAGAATAGCAATCAGCCCCAGCATTTT. Translating it yields CASNQNSNQPQHF. The V gene is TRBV19, the J gene TRBJ1-5; D remains ambiguous. The CDR3 runs to 13 residues. The V end was cut by 7 bases, the J end by 0 bases, with 7 bases between. CDR1 is LNHDA, CDR2 SQIVND, per germline (reference sequence).

This chain joins TRBV2 and TRBJ2-7, with a tentative D call TRBD1 (5 bases). With 7 bases removed from V and 2 bases from J, the gap between germline ends came to 9 bases. The germline CDR1 and CDR2 sequences are SNHLY and FYNNEI. This CDR3 is built from 12 residues. CDR3 sequence reads: CASTGQAYEQYV. The CDR3 DNA follows: TGTGCCAGCACTGGACAAGCCTACGAGCAGTACGTC.

The rearrangement uses TRBV28 and TRBJ1-1, with a tentative D call TRBD1 (5 bases). This CDR3 has 14 amino acids. Per the germline V gene, CDR1 is MDHEN and CDR2 is SYDVKM. Trimming took 2 bases from V and 6 from J, leaving 13 bases between them. In nucleotides, the CDR3 is TGTGCCAGCAGTTTAGGTGCCGGGGGTGCTGAAGCTTTCTTT. Translation gives CASSLGAGGAEAFF.

The gene calls are TRBV5-1 and TRBJ2-4; 10 bases align to TRBD1. Germline CDR1 reads SGHRS; CDR2 reads YFSETQ. With V trimmed by 4 bases and J by 1 base, 8 bases remained unmatched. The CDR3 totals 17 residues. DNA of the CDR3: TGCGCCAGCAGCGTTAGACAGGGGGCTATGGCCAAAAACATTCAGTACTTC. Its protein is CASSVRQGAMAKNIQYF.